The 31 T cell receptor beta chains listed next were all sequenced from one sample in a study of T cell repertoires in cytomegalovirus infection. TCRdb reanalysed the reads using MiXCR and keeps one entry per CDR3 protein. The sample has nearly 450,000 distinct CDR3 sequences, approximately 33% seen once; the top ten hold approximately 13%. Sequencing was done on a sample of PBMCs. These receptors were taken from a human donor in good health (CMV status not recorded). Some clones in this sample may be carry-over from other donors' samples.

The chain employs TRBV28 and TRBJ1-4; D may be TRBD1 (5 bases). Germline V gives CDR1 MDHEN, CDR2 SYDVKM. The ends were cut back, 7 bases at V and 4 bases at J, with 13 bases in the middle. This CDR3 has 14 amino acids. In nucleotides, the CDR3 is TGTGCCAGCAATCAGGGATTTGGTAATGAAAAACTGTTTTTT. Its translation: CASNQGFGNEKLFF. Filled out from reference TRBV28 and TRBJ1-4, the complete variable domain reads DVKVTQSSRYLVKRTGEKVFLECVQDMDHENMFWYRQDPGLGLRLIYFSYDVKMKEKGDIPEGYSVSREKKERFSLILESASTNQTSMYLCASNQGFGNEKLFFGSGTQLSVL.

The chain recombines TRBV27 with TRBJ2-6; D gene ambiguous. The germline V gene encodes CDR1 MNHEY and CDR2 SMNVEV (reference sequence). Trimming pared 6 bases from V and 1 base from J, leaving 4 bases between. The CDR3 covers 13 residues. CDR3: CASRPSGANVLTF. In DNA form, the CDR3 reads TGTGCCAGCAGACCGTCTGGGGCCAACGTCCTGACTTTC.

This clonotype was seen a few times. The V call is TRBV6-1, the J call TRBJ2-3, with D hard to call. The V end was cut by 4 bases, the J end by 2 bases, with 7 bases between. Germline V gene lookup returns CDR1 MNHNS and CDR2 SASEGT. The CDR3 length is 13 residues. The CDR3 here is CASSARATDTQYF. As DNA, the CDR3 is TGTGCCAGCAGTGCTCGGGCCACAGATACGCAGTATTTT.

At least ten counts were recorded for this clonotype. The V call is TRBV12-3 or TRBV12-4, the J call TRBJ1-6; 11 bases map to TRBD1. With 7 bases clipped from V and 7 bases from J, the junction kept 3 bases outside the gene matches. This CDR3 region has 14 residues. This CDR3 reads CASTGDRGNSPLHF. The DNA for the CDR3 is TGTGCCAGCACCGGGGACAGGGGGAATTCACCCCTCCACTTT.

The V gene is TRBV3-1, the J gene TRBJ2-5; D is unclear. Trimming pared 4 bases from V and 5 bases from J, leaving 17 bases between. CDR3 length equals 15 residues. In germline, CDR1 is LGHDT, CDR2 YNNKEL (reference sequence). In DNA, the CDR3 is TGTGCCAGCAGCCCGGCTGACCTGGGCCGGGAGACCCAGTACTTC. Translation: CASSPADLGRETQYF.

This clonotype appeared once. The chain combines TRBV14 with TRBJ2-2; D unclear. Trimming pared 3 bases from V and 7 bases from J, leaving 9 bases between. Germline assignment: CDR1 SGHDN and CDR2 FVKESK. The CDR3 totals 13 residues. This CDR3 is CASSQLPLGELFF. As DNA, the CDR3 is TGTGCCAGCAGCCAGCTACCGCTCGGGGAGCTGTTTTTT.

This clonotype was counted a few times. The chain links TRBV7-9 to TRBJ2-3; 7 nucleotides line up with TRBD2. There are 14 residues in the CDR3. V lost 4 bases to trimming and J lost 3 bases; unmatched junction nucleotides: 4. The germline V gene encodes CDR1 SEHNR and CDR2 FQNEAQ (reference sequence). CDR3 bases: TGTGCCAGCAGCTCCGGGGGGAGGACAGATACGCAGTATTTT. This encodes CASSSGGRTDTQYF.

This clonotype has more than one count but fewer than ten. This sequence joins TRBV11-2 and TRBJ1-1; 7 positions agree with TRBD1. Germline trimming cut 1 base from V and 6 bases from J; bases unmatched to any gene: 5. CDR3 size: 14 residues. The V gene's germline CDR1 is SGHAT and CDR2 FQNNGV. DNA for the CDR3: TGTGCCAGCAGCTTAGGAGGGGGCCTATCTGAAGCTTTCTTT. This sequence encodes CASSLGGGLSEAFF.

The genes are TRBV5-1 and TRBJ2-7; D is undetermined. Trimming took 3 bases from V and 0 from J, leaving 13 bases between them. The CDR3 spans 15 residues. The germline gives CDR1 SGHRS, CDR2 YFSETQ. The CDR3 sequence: CASSSDPVGSYEQYF. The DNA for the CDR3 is TGCGCCAGCAGCTCCGACCCGGTTGGCTCCTACGAGCAGTACTTC.

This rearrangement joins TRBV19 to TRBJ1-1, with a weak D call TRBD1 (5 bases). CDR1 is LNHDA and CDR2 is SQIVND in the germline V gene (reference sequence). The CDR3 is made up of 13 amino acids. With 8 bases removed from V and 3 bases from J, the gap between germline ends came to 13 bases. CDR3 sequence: CASGADSDTEAFF. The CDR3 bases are TGTGCCAGTGGAGCCGACAGTGACACTGAAGCTTTCTTT.

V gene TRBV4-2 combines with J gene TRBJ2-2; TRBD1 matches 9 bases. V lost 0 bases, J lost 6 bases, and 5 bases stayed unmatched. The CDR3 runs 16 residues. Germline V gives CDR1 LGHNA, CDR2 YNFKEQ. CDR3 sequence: CASSQDPRQGAGELFF. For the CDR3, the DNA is TGTGCCAGCAGCCAAGATCCGAGACAGGGGGCCGGGGAGCTGTTTTTT.

The CDR3 here is CASSARDGLYNEQFF. For the CDR3, the DNA is TGTGCCAGCAGTGCCAGGGACGGACTGTACAATGAGCAGTTCTTC. V usage is TRBV6-6 and J usage is TRBJ2-1; either TRBD1 or TRBD2 may fit D (5 bases each). CDR3 length: 15 residues. Germline V gene data show CDR1 as MNHNY and CDR2 as SVGAGI (reference sequence). V lost 5 bases, J lost 4 bases, and 15 bases lay in between.

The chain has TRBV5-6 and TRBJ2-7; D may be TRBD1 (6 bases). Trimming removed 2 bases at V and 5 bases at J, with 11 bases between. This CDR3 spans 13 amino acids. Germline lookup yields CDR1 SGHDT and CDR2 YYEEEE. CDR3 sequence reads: CASSLGQIHEQYF. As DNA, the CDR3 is TGTGCCAGCAGCTTAGGACAGATCCACGAGCAGTACTTC.

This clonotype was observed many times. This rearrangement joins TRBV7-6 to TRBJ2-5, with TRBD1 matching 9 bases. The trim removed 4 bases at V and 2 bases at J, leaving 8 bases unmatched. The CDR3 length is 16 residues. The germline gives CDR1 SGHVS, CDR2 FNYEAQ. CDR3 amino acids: CASSSSGTGSQETQYF. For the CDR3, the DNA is TGTGCCAGCAGCTCCTCCGGGACAGGGTCTCAAGAGACCCAGTACTTC.

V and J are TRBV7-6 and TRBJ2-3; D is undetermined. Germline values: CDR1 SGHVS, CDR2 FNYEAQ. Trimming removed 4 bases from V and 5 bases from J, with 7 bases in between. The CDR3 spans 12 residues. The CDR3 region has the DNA TGTGCCAGCAGCTCGGGTGTAGATACGCAGTATTTT. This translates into CASSSGVDTQYF.

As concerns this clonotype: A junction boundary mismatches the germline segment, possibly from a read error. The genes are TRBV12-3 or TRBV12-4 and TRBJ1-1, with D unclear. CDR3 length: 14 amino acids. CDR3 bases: TGTGCCAACAGTAAGAGGACGGTAGGAACTGAAGCTTTCTTT. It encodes CANSKRTVGTEAFF.

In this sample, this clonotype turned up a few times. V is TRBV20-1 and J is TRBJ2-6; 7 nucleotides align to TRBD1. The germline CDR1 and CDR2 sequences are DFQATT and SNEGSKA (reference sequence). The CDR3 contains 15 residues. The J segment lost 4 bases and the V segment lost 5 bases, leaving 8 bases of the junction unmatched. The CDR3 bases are TGCAGTGCTGAATCCGGGACAGCCGGGGCCAACGTCCTGACTTTC. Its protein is CSAESGTAGANVLTF.

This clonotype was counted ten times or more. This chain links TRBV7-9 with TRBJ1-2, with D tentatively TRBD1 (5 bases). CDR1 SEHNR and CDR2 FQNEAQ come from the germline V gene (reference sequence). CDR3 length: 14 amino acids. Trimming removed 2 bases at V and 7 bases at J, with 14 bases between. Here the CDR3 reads CASSLPAGDGGYTF. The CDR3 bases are TGTGCCAGCAGCTTACCCGCGGGGGACGGTGGCTACACCTTC.

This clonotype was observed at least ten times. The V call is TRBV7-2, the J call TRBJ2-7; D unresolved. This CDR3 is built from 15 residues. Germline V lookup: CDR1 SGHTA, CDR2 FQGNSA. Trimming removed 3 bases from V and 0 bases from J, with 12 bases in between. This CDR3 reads CASSLSHGSSYEQYF. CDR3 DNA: TGTGCCAGCAGCTTGAGCCATGGAAGCTCCTACGAGCAGTACTTC.

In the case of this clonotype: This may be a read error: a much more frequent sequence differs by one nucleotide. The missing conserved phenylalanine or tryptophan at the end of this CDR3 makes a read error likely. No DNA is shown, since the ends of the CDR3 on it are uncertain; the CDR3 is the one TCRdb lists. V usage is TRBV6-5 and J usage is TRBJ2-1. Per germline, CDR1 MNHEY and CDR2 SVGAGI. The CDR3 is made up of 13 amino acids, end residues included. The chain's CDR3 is CASSSEQTRQSFL.

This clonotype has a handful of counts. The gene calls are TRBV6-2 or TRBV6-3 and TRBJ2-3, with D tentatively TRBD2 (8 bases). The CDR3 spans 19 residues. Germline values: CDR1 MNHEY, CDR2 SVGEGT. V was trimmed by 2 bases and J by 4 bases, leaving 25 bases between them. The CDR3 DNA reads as TGTGCCAGCAGTTACCCGGCAGTTCCGGGACTAGGACAGGCAGATACGCAGTATTTT. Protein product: CASSYPAVPGLGQADTQYF.

The CDR3 nucleotides read TGTGCCACTAAGACAGGGGGCAAAAACATTCAGTACTTC. Amino acid sequence: CATKTGGKNIQYF. This chain uses TRBV24-1 with TRBJ2-4; TRBD1 agrees at 9 bases. Germline CDR1 KGHDR, CDR2 SFDVKD. The length of the CDR3 is 13 residues. The V and J ends lost 10 bases and 3 bases, in that order; junction bases with no gene match: 3.

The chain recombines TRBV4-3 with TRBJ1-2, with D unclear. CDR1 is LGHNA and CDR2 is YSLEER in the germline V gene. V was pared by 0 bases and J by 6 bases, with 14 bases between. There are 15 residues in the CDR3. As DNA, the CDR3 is TGCGCCAGCAGCCAAGATGTGGCGGGAGGAAATGGCTACACCTTC. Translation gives CASSQDVAGGNGYTF.

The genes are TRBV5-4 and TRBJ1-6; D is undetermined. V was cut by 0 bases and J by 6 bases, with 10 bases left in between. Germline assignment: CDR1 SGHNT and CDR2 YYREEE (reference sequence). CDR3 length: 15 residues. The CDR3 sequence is CASSLAGPVNSPLHF. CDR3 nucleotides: TGTGCCAGCAGCTTGGCTGGGCCGGTTAATTCACCCCTCCACTTT.

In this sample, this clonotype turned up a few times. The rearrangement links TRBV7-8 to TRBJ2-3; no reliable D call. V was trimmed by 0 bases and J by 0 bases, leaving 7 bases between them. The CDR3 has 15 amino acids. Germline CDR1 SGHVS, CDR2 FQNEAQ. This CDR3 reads CASSLAGISTDTQYF. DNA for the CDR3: TGTGCCAGCAGCTTAGCAGGCATTAGCACAGATACGCAGTATTTT.

CDR3 protein: CASSLDLGQPQHF. In DNA form, the CDR3 reads TGTGCCAGCAGCTTAGATCTGGGTCAGCCCCAGCATTTT. V usage is TRBV11-2 and J usage is TRBJ1-5; D is uncertain. Germline CDR1 is SGHAT and CDR2 is FQNNGV. The CDR3 is 13 amino acids. V lost 0 bases, J lost 6 bases, and 6 bases lay in between.

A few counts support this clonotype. CDR3 loop: CASSPEGQGMSQPQHF. In DNA form, the CDR3 reads TGTGCCAGCTCACCCGAGGGACAGGGTATGAGTCAGCCCCAGCATTTT. The rearrangement uses TRBV18 and TRBJ1-5, with 9 bases fitting TRBD1. Trimming removed 3 bases from V and 6 bases from J; junction bases left unmatched: 9. The germline V gene encodes CDR1 KGHSH and CDR2 LQKENI. The CDR3 totals 16 residues.

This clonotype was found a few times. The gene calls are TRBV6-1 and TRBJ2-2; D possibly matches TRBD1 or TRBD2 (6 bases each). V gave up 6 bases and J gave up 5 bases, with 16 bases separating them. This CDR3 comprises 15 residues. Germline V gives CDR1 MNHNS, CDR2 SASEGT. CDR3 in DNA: TGTGCCAGCAGACCCGGGGGCCCGGGGACCGGGGAGCTGTTTTTT. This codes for CASRPGGPGTGELFF.

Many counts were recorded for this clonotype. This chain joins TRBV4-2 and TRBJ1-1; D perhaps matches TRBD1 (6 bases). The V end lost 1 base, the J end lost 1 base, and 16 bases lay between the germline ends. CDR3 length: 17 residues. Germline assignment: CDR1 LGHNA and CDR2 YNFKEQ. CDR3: CASSQGGGDPANTEAFF. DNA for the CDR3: TGTGCCAGCAGCCAAGGAGGGGGGGATCCGGCGAACACTGAAGCTTTCTTT.

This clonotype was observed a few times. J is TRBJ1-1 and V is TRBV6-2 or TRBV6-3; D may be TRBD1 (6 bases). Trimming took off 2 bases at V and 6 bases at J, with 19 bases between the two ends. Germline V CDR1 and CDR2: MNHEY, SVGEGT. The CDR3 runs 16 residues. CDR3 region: CASSYNAGHNSPEAFF. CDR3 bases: TGTGCCAGCAGTTACAACGCGGGACACAATTCTCCTGAAGCTTTCTTT.

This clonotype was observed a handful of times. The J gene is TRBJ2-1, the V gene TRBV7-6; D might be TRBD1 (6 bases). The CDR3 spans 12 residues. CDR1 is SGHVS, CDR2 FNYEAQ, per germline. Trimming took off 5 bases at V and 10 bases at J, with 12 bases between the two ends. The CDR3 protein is CASSTGIREQFF. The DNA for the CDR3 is TGTGCCAGCAGCACAGGGATTCGGGAGCAGTTCTTC.